Presented here are 23 T cell receptor beta chains from one specimen sequenced in a study of cytomegalovirus exposure and HLA in healthy donors (TCRdb year 2017). Receptors were amplified or captured by the immunoSEQ multiplex PCR assay. For the multiplex PCR, a mixture combining 60 forward primers for TCR Vbeta segments and 13 reverse primers for TCR Jbeta segments was used. This is the immuneACCESS table as TCRdb keeps it, with only in-frame sequences that have V and J called. A part of the clones is gone; compared with another copy, unresolved V genes explain less than half, and the rest is unexplained. The sample includes 90,000 to 150,000 clones, with 65% to 85% observed a single time. 0.24% of the sample goes to the ten largest clones. Sequencing was carried out using PBMCs. The receptors derive from a middle-aged man in good health and CMV-seronegative.

The chain recombines TRBV7-2 with TRBJ2-3, with D perhaps TRBD2 (5 bases). The V and J ends lost 5 bases and 3 bases respectively, with 12 bases between them. CDR1 is SGHTA and CDR2 is FQGNSA in the germline V gene. This CDR3 region has 14 residues. The CDR3 region has the DNA TGTGCCAGCAGCCCCACTAGGGCAACAGATACGCAGTATTTT. This codes for CASSPTRATDTQYF. The entire variable domain, with the rest obtained from reference TRBV7-2 and TRBJ2-3, is as follows: GAGVSQSPSNKVTEKGKDVELRCDPISGHTALYWYRQSLGQGLEFLIYFQGNSAPDKSGLPSDRFSAERTGGSVSTLTIQRTQQEDSAVYLCASSPTRATDTQYFGPGTRLTVL.

The chain joins TRBV25-1 to TRBJ2-7, with 11 bases identical to TRBD2. Per germline, CDR1 MGHDK and CDR2 SYGVNS. The junction had 3 bases not matched to a gene; V was cut back by 3 bases and J by 2 bases. The CDR3 extends over 15 amino acids. CDR3 amino acids: CASSEGSGGAYEQYF. Written as DNA, the CDR3 is TGTGCCAGCAGTGAGGGTAGCGGGGGGGCCTACGAGCAGTACTTC.

The chain combines TRBV4-3 with TRBJ2-7, with D maybe TRBD2 (5 bases). Per germline, CDR1 LGHNA and CDR2 YSLEER. Trimming removed 0 bases from V and 0 bases from J, with 9 bases in between. The CDR3 sequence is 15 residues long. The chain's CDR3 is CASSQDGGRSYEQYF. The CDR3 DNA follows: TGCGCCAGCAGCCAAGACGGCGGGCGCTCCTACGAGCAGTACTTC.

The J gene is TRBJ1-5, the V gene TRBV28; D might be TRBD1 (5 bases). V shed 1 base and J shed 2 bases, with 24 bases lying between them. The CDR3 is 20 residues long. Germline assignment: CDR1 MDHEN and CDR2 SYDVKM. The CDR3 nucleotides read TGTGCCAGCAGTTTATCCCCAACGTTAGGCGAACCGGGGGGCAATCAGCCCCAGCATTTT. Protein sequence: CASSLSPTLGEPGGNQPQHF.

The chain has TRBV5-1 and TRBJ1-3, with D perhaps TRBD1 (6 bases). The CDR3 runs to 17 residues. Trimming left V 4 bases short and J 3 bases short, with 20 bases between. Looked up from germline, CDR1 is SGHRS and CDR2 is YFSETQ. CDR3 in amino acids: CASSLGSNRVSGNTIYF. The CDR3, as DNA: TGCGCCAGCAGCCTGGGGTCTAACAGGGTTAGTGGAAACACCATATATTTT.

This clone was counted a single time. The rearrangement uses TRBV5-4 and TRBJ2-7; weak D call: TRBD1 (6 bases). Germline-derived CDR1 and CDR2 are SGHNT and YYREEE (reference sequence). The CDR3 extends over 13 amino acids. V was pared by 4 bases and J by 3 bases, with 11 bases between. CDR3 protein: CASSRGKGYEQYF. The CDR3 DNA sequence: TGTGCCAGCAGCAGGGGGAAAGGCTACGAGCAGTACTTC.

CDR3 in DNA: TGTGCCAGCAGCCTAAGCCATGGCGGGTTTGAGGGCTACACCTTC. Translated, it gives CASSLSHGGFEGYTF. The V and J genes are TRBV7-6 and TRBJ1-2; D gene uncertain. The germline V and J ends were trimmed by 5 bases and 8 bases, with 21 bases remaining between them. This CDR3 region has 15 residues. The germline V gene encodes CDR1 SGHVS and CDR2 FNYEAQ.

This rearrangement joins TRBV10-3 to TRBJ2-1; 9 positions agree with TRBD2. Per germline, CDR1 ENHRY and CDR2 SYGVKD. J gave up 0 bases and V 2 bases, and 14 bases lay outside the gene matches. The CDR3 consists of 20 residues. CDR3 region: CAISEPTEGTSFSSYNEQFF. The DNA of the CDR3 is TGTGCCATCAGTGAGCCCACCGAAGGGACTAGCTTCAGCTCCTACAATGAGCAGTTCTTC.

V is TRBV20-1 and J is TRBJ2-3; D is unclear. Germline V lookup: CDR1 DFQATT, CDR2 SNEGSKA (reference sequence). The CDR3 loop spans 11 amino acids. Trimming shortened V by 1 base and J by 3 bases, and 2 bases separated the two germline ends. The chain's CDR3 is CSARVTDTQYF. The CDR3 DNA is TGCAGTGCTAGAGTAACAGATACGCAGTATTTT.

J is TRBJ2-1 and V is TRBV9; perhaps TRBD2 as D (6 bases). V was pared by 4 bases and J by 0 bases, with 11 bases between. The germline CDR1 and CDR2 sequences are SGDLS and YYNGEE. The CDR3 sequence is 15 residues long. The chain's CDR3 is CASSHGGFSYNEQFF. For the CDR3, the DNA is TGTGCCAGCAGCCACGGGGGATTCTCCTACAATGAGCAGTTCTTC.

CDR3 sequence reads: CASSQDWESTDTQYF. CDR3 in DNA: TGCGCCAGCAGCCAAGATTGGGAGAGCACAGATACGCAGTATTTT. This rearrangement joins TRBV4-3 to TRBJ2-3; the D gene is possibly TRBD2 (5 bases). V was cut by 0 bases and J by 0 bases, with 7 bases left in between. Germline CDR1 and CDR2: LGHNA and YSLEER. The CDR3 length is 15 residues.

This chain connects TRBV5-4 to TRBJ2-5, with D possibly matching TRBD1 (6 bases). Trimming pared 4 bases from V and 3 bases from J, leaving 13 bases between. CDR3 length equals 14 residues. CDR1 SGHNT and CDR2 YYREEE come from the germline V gene (reference sequence). The CDR3 DNA sequence: TGTGCCAGCAGCGACGTCCGGACAGAAGAGACCCAGTACTTC. Protein sequence: CASSDVRTEETQYF.

The genes are TRBV27 and TRBJ2-7; TRBD1 matches at 8 bases. CDR1 and CDR2 (germline): MNHEY, SMNVEV (reference sequence). V trimming: 5 bases; J trimming: 5 bases; junction bases outside the gene matches: 8. CDR3 size: 14 residues. CDR3 nucleotide sequence: TGTGCCAGCAGTCTACGACAGGGGAGAGACGAGCAGTACTTC. It is translated as CASSLRQGRDEQYF.

The V call is TRBV18, the J call TRBJ1-3; the D gene is possibly TRBD1 (6 bases). With 3 bases removed from V and 0 bases from J, the gap between germline ends came to 21 bases. The CDR3 extends over 19 amino acids. Germline V gene data show CDR1 as KGHSH and CDR2 as LQKENI. The CDR3 is CASSPNGPTGLSSGNTIYF. As DNA, the CDR3 is TGTGCCAGCTCACCGAACGGACCGACAGGTTTAAGCTCTGGAAACACCATATATTTT.

The chain carries TRBV30 and TRBJ2-1, with 9 positions matching TRBD1. V shed 6 bases and J 9 bases; nucleotides not matched to a gene: 15. This CDR3 is 15 amino acids long. Germline values: CDR1 GTSNPN, CDR2 SVGIG (reference sequence). The CDR3 DNA sequence: TGTGCCTGCCGGCAAGGGACAGGGTTTAGCGGTGAGCAGTTCTTC. Translation: CACRQGTGFSGEQFF.

The rearrangement joins TRBV7-3 to TRBJ1-1; D is perhaps TRBD1 (5 bases). The CDR3 sequence is 17 residues long. V lost 1 base to trimming and J lost 6 bases, with 21 bases between them. The germline V gene encodes CDR1 SGHTA and CDR2 FQGTGA. CDR3 nucleotide sequence: TGTGCCAGCAGCTTAATGCCCGGGGGAGGTACTCAAGCTGAAGCTTTCTTT. Encoded protein: CASSLMPGGGTQAEAFF.

The CDR3 reads CASSHRDRRSGNTIYF. In DNA form, the CDR3 reads TGTGCCAGCAGCCACAGGGACCGCCGCTCTGGAAACACCATATATTTT. The rearrangement links TRBV5-8 to TRBJ1-3; tentative D call: TRBD1 (6 bases). The CDR3 length is 16 residues. Looked up from germline, CDR1 is SGHTS and CDR2 is YDEGEE. Trimming took off 4 bases at V and 0 bases at J, with 14 bases between the two ends. Full variable domain (remainder filled in from reference TRBV5-8 and TRBJ1-3): EAGVTQSPTHLIKTRGQQATLRCSPISGHTSVYWYQQALGLGLQFLLWYDEGEERNRGNFPPRFSGRQFPNYSSELNVNALELEDSALYLCASSHRDRRSGNTIYFGEGSWLTVV.

This clone was observed a handful of times. The chain links TRBV9 to TRBJ1-1, with 8 bases identical to TRBD1. Trimming cost V 0 bases and J 3 bases; bases outside gene matches: 1. CDR3 length: 14 residues. Germline CDR1 is SGDLS and CDR2 is YYNGEE. CDR3: CASSVGTGHTEAFF. DNA for the CDR3: TGTGCCAGCAGCGTAGGGACAGGGCACACTGAAGCTTTCTTT. The full variable domain, rest sourced from reference TRBV9 and TRBJ1-1, is DSGVTQTPKHLITATGQRVTLRCSPRSGDLSVYWYQQSLDQGLQFLIQYYNGEERAKGNILERFSAQQFPDLHSELNLSSLELGDSALYFCASSVGTGHTEAFFGQGTRLTVV.

This rearrangement joins TRBV6-4 to TRBJ2-1, with 9 bases fitting TRBD2. V lost 3 bases and J lost 9; bases outside the gene matches: 9. The CDR3 is made up of 15 amino acids. CDR1 and CDR2 from the germline V gene are MRHNA and SNTAGT. This chain's CDR3 is CASSDQPSGISEQFF. The CDR3 nucleotides are TGTGCCAGCAGTGATCAACCTAGCGGGATTAGTGAGCAGTTCTTC.

The chain combines TRBV14 with TRBJ2-5; 7 nucleotides align to TRBD1. The CDR3 length is 14 residues. From germline, CDR1 is SGHDN and CDR2 FVKESK. V gave up 4 bases and J gave up 3 bases; unmatched junction bases: 5. The CDR3 coding sequence is TGTGCCAGCAGCCCCTCCGGGACAGAAGAGACCCAGTACTTC. Encoded protein: CASSPSGTEETQYF.

The chain links TRBV7-6 to TRBJ1-2; the D gene is possibly TRBD1 (5 bases). With 1 base removed from V and 8 bases from J, the gap between germline ends came to 17 bases. Germline V gene lookup returns CDR1 SGHVS and CDR2 FNYEAQ. This CDR3 comprises 15 residues. The CDR3 sequence: CASSLDAGSTAGYTF. CDR3 sequence (DNA): TGTGCCAGCAGCTTAGACGCAGGGTCGACCGCCGGCTACACCTTC.

This chain links TRBV6-5 with TRBJ2-7; 9 bases are a match to TRBD1. Trimming took 10 bases from V and 5 from J; bases not matched to a gene: 12. The CDR3 is 14 residues long. Germline values: CDR1 MNHEY, CDR2 SVGAGI. The CDR3 nucleotides are TGTGCCACCGCCCCCGGACAGGGGATCGACGAGCAGTACTTC. It codes for CATAPGQGIDEQYF.

This chain links TRBV28 with TRBJ2-3, with TRBD2 matching 8 bases. CDR3 length: 15 amino acids. Losses at the gene ends were 3 bases for V and 4 bases for J; bases not matched to a gene: 6. Germline V gene sequence: CDR1 MDHEN, CDR2 SYDVKM. The CDR3 coding sequence is TGTGCCAGCAGTTTGGGTAGCGGGGCGGCAGATACGCAGTATTTT. Residues: CASSLGSGAADTQYF.